These T cell receptor beta chains were read from a single sample in a study of cytomegalovirus exposure and HLA in healthy donors. Assay: immunoSEQ multiplex PCR; the TCRdb copy retains only in-frame clones and omits some. This sample has 90,000 to 120,000 clones, with approximately 74% found just once. Material: PBMCs. The receptors originated from a woman aged 40 to 50 in good health and CMV-seropositive. CDR3s include the opening cysteine and the closing phenylalanine or tryptophan. The D gene is left open where the match is weak.

len: 14
j_gene: TRBJ1-1
v_gene: TRBV15
d_gene: -
CDR3nt: TGTGCCACCAGCAGACAGGGTATAAACACTGAAGCTTTCTTT
CDR3aa: CATSRQGINTEAFF

len: 14
j_gene: TRBJ2-3
v_gene: TRBV30
d_gene: TRBD2
CDR3nt: TGTGCCTGGGATCTAGCGGGGGGCGCAGATACGCAGTATTTT
CDR3aa: CAWDLAGGADTQYF

len: 15
j_gene: TRBJ2-3
v_gene: TRBV2
d_gene: -
CDR3nt: TGTGCCAGCAGAAAAGGGAATGCCGAGGGAGGTACGCAGTATTTT
CDR3aa: CASRKGNAEGGTQYF

len: 16
j_gene: TRBJ1-5
v_gene: TRBV4-3
d_gene: -
CDR3nt: TGCGCCAGCAGCCAAGATCACGGCACCAGCGGGTTGGCCCAGCATTTT
CDR3aa: CASSQDHGTSGLAQHF

len: 11
j_gene: TRBJ1-1
v_gene: TRBV25-1
d_gene: -
CDR3nt: TGTGCCAGCCGACGGGACACTGAAGCTTTCTTT
CDR3aa: CASRRDTEAFF

len: 17
j_gene: TRBJ2-1
v_gene: TRBV4-2
d_gene: TRBD2
CDR3nt: TGTGCCAGCAGCCGGGACTTAGCGGGGGGGCCGTTGGGTGAGCAGTTCTTC
CDR3aa: CASSRDLAGGPLGEQFF

len: 13
j_gene: TRBJ1-1
v_gene: TRBV27
d_gene: -
CDR3nt: TGTGCCAGCGGGGACAATTGGAACACTGAAGCTTTCTTT
CDR3aa: CASGDNWNTEAFF

len: 16
j_gene: TRBJ2-1
v_gene: TRBV4-1
d_gene: TRBD1
CDR3nt: TGCGCCAGCAGCTTTAAGGGGGCTAGCTCCTACAATGAGCAGTTCTTC
CDR3aa: CASSFKGASSYNEQFF

len: 14
j_gene: TRBJ1-3
v_gene: TRBV10-3
d_gene: TRBD1
CDR3nt: TGTGCCATCAGTTCGACAGGGCGCGGAAACACCATATATTTT
CDR3aa: CAISSTGRGNTIYF

len: 18
j_gene: TRBJ1-5
v_gene: TRBV9
d_gene: -
CDR3nt: TGTGCCAGCAGCGTCCCCCCCGCCAGGGGCCATAGCAATCAGCCCCAGCATTTT
CDR3aa: CASSVPPARGHSNQPQHF